This T cell receptor (beta chain) came from a study of T cell repertoires in cytomegalovirus infection. Study-level background: An indication of both CMV infection and matching HLA type came from public TCR beta signatures. Points from the study as a whole: The study found HLA-C-restricted CMV-specific TCR beta clonotypes dominating the ex vivo response. Adding up the frequency of public TCR beta families identified people who carried CMV plus the relevant HLA.

A note on this clonotype: What it binds is not known.

TCRdb re-called the reads through MiXCR, storing one row per CDR3 protein. The table records 250,000 to 300,000 distinct CDR3 sequences, roughly 24% of them present only once. Germline loops: CDR1 MNHNS, CDR2 SASEGT. This CDR3 comprises 13 residues. V shed 2 bases and J shed 9 bases, with 11 bases lying between them. The TCR was taken from a human donor in good health (CMV status not recorded). Some clones in this sample may be carry-over from other donors' samples. The sequencing sample was made of PBMCs. This chain connects TRBV6-1 to TRBJ2-1; D is possibly TRBD2 (6 bases). This CDR3 is CASSEIRGGEQFF. For the CDR3, the DNA is TGTGCCAGCAGTGAAATCCGGGGAGGTGAGCAGTTCTTC.